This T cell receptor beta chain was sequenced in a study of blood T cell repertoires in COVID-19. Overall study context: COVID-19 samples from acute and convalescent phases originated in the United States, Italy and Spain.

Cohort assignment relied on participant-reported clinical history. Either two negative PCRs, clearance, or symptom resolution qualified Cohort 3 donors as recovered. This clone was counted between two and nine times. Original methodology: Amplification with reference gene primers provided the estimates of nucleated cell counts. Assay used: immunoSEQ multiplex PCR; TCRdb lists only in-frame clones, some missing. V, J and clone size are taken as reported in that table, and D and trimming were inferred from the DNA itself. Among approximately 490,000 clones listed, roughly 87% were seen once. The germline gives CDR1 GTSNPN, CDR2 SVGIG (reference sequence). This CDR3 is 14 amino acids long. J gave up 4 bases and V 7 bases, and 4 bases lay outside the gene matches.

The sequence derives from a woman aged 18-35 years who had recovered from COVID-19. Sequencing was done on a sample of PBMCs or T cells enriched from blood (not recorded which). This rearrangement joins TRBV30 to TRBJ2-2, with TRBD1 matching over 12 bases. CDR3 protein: CASGGQGATGELFF. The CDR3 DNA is TGTGCCTCGGGGGGACAGGGGGCCACCGGGGAGCTGTTTTTT. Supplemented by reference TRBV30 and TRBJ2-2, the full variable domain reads SQTIHQWPATLVQPVGSPLSLECTVEGTSNPNLYWYRQAAGRGLQLLFYSVGIGQISSEVPQNLSASRPQDRQFILSSKKLLLSDSGFYLCASGGQGATGELFFGEGSRLTVL.